A single sample is the source of the 10 T cell receptor beta chains below, sequenced in a study of T cell changes during pregnancy in multiple sclerosis. Clones were sequenced by immunoSEQ multiplex PCR, and TCRdb holds only the in-frame ones, with some missing. The data contain some 85,000 clones, roughly 96% of them singletons. The sequencing used peripheral blood, collected in the second trimester of pregnancy. These receptor sequences come from a female donor with multiple sclerosis, enrolled in a pregnancy study.

In its sample, this clone was seen a few times. The J gene is TRBJ2-7, the V gene TRBV30; tentatively, D is TRBD2 (5 bases). Germline-derived CDR1 and CDR2 are GTSNPN and SVGIG (reference sequence). Trimming pared 0 bases from V and 1 base from J, leaving 7 bases between. The CDR3 covers 13 residues. The CDR3 nucleotides are TGTGCCTGGAGTGTCGGGGATTCCTACGAGCAGTACTTC. Translating gives CAWSVGDSYEQYF. Complete variable domain (other parts from reference TRBV30 and TRBJ2-7): SQTIHQWPATLVQPVGSPLSLECTVEGTSNPNLYWYRQAAGRGLQLLFYSVGIGQISSEVPQNLSASRPQDRQFILSSKKLLLSDSGFYLCAWSVGDSYEQYFGPGTRLTVT.

J is TRBJ2-1 and V is TRBV28, with 10 bases aligning to TRBD1. CDR1 is MDHEN and CDR2 is SYDVKM in the germline V gene. The CDR3 is 14 residues long. V shed 6 bases and J 8 bases; nucleotides not matched to a gene: 7. This CDR3 is CASRTGQGSDEQFF. The CDR3 coding sequence is TGTGCCAGCAGGACGGGACAGGGGAGCGATGAGCAGTTCTTC. Together with reference TRBV28 and TRBJ2-1, the CDR3 gives the full variable domain: DVKVTQSSRYLVKRTGEKVFLECVQDMDHENMFWYRQDPGLGLRLIYFSYDVKMKEKGDIPEGYSVSREKKERFSLILESASTNQTSMYLCASRTGQGSDEQFFGPGTRLTVL.

V and J are TRBV5-1 and TRBJ2-6; tentative D call: TRBD1 (5 bases). Deletions cut 0 bases from V and 1 base from J, with 5 bases between. Germline lookup yields CDR1 SGHRS and CDR2 YFSETQ. This CDR3 has 15 amino acids. The CDR3 is CASSLGQSGANVLTF. CDR3 sequence (DNA): TGCGCCAGCAGCTTGGGACAGTCTGGGGCCAACGTCCTGACTTTC.

The genes are TRBV10-2 and TRBJ2-2; TRBD2 matches at 12 bases. Germline CDR1 is WSHSY and CDR2 is SAAADI. V lost 6 bases and J lost 4; bases outside the gene matches: 15. This CDR3 spans 19 amino acids. The CDR3: CASSFSPGLAGLGTGELFF. In nucleotides, the CDR3 is TGCGCCAGCAGCTTTTCCCCGGGACTAGCGGGCCTTGGCACCGGGGAGCTGTTTTTT.

The CDR3: CASSERRGLYNEQFF. Written as DNA, the CDR3 is TGTGCCAGCAGTGAACGGCGGGGGTTGTACAATGAGCAGTTCTTC. The rearrangement links TRBV2 to TRBJ2-1, with 7 bases fitting TRBD2. The CDR3 spans 15 residues. Trimming at V came to 2 bases and at J to 4 bases, leaving 5 bases not matched to a gene. The germline V gene has CDR1 SNHLY and CDR2 FYNNEI.

The chain carries TRBV6-1 and TRBJ2-3; TRBD2 agrees at 10 bases. The J segment lost 2 bases and the V segment lost 7 bases, leaving 3 bases of the junction unmatched. Germline V gene data show CDR1 as MNHNS and CDR2 as SASEGT. This CDR3 is built from 14 residues. The CDR3 here is CASTGLAATDTQYF. In nucleotides, the CDR3 is TGTGCCAGCACTGGACTAGCGGCCACAGATACGCAGTATTTT.

V and J are TRBV27 and TRBJ2-4; no definite D call. This CDR3 spans 16 amino acids. Germline CDR1 and CDR2: MNHEY and SMNVEV (reference sequence). V lost 4 bases and J lost 2, with 15 bases in between. CDR3 sequence (DNA): TGTGCCAGCAGTTCGTGGGCCAACCCAACCAAAAACATTCAGTACTTC. Protein: CASSSWANPTKNIQYF.

The CDR3 DNA follows: TGTGCCAGCAGCAGGGGGACTAGCGGGAGGATCAACGAGCAGTACTTC. Protein sequence: CASSRGTSGRINEQYF. This chain links TRBV5-8 with TRBJ2-7; 15 nucleotides line up with TRBD2. Trimming cost V 4 bases and J 5 bases; bases outside gene matches: 7. The CDR3 runs 16 residues. Per the germline V gene, CDR1 is SGHTS and CDR2 is YDEGEE.

This chain uses TRBV18 with TRBJ2-7; 7 bases fit TRBD2. Looked up from germline, CDR1 is KGHSH and CDR2 is LQKENI. CDR3 length: 12 amino acids. V shed 3 bases, J shed 7 bases, and the junction held 3 bases outside the gene matches. The CDR3 here is CASSPRESEQYF. CDR3 in DNA: TGTGCCAGCTCACCGCGGGAGTCGGAGCAGTACTTC.

The J gene is TRBJ2-7, the V gene TRBV2; the match to TRBD2 covers 10 bases. The germline CDR1 and CDR2 sequences are SNHLY and FYNNEI. V was pared by 7 bases and J by 5 bases, with 5 bases of the junction left unmatched. CDR3 length: 13 residues. The CDR3 reads CASTWLAGDEQYF. The CDR3 nucleotides are TGTGCCAGCACCTGGCTAGCGGGAGACGAGCAGTACTTC.